This TCR beta chain was sequenced in a study of CD8 T cells in ankylosing spondylitis. TCRdb called the 5' RACE reads again in MiXCR, with one record for every CDR3 protein. The sample holds over 150,000 distinct CDR3 sequences; roughly 13% are singletons and the top ten take approximately 17%. This clonotype was seen at least ten times. J was trimmed by 6 bases and V by 1 base; bases with no gene match: 4. There are 16 residues in the CDR3. Germline CDR1 is MGHDK and CDR2 is SYGVNS. The sequencing input was blood, either unsorted or a sorted T cell fraction (not recorded which). This chain joins TRBV25-1 and TRBJ2-1, with TRBD2 matching 12 bases. The receptor was isolated from a male donor with ankylosing spondylitis or in good health (not recorded which). In nucleotides, the CDR3 is TGTGCCAGCAGTGAATTCCGACTAGCGGGAGCCAATGAGCAGTTCTTC. Translated, it gives CASSEFRLAGANEQFF. The complete variable domain, with remaining parts taken from reference TRBV25-1 and TRBJ2-1, reads EADIYQTPRYLVIGTGKKITLECSQTMGHDKMYWYQQDPGMELHLIHYSYGVNSTEKGDLSSESTVSRIRTEHFPLTLESARPSHTSQYLCASSEFRLAGANEQFFGPGTRLTVL.